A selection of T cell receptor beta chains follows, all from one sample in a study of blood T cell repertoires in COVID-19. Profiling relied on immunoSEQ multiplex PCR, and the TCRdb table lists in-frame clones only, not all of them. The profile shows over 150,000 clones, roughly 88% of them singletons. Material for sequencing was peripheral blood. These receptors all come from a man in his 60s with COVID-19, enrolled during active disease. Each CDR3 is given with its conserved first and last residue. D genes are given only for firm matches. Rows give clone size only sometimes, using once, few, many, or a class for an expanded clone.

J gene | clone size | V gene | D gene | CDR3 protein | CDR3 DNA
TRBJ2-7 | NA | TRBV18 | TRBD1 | CASSPGDRDYHEQYF | TGTGCCAGCTCACCAGGGGACAGGGACTACCACGAGCAGTACTTC
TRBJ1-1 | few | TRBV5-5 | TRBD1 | CASSSAQGWNTEAFF | TGTGCCAGCAGCTCAGCACAGGGGTGGAACACTGAAGCTTTCTTT
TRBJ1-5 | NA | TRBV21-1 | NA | CASSKEEGTGRGNSNQPQHF | TGTGCCAGCAGCAAAGAAGAGGGGACAGGGAGGGGGAATAGCAATCAGCCCCAGCATTTT
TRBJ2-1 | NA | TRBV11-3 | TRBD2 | CASSLDGSGSVVSYNEQFF | TGTGCCAGCAGCTTAGATGGTAGCGGGAGTGTAGTTTCCTACAATGAGCAGTTCTTC
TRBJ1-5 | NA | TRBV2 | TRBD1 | CASVRDRRESNQPQHF | TGTGCCAGCGTAAGGGACAGGCGGGAGAGCAATCAGCCCCAGCATTTT
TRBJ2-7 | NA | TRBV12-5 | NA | CASGLTGHYEQYF | TGTGCTAGTGGCCTGACAGGTCACTACGAGCAGTACTTC
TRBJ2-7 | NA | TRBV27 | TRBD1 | CASSLLGQGAKYEQYF | TGTGCCAGCAGTTTATTAGGTCAGGGGGCGAAGTACGAGCAGTACTTC
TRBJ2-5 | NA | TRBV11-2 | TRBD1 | CASSLHPGTGVFETQYF | TGTGCCAGCAGCTTACACCCCGGGACAGGGGTCTTCGAGACCCAGTACTTC
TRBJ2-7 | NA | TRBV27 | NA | CASSSPHGGSYEQYF | TGTGCCAGCAGCTCACCCCACGGAGGGTCCTACGAGCAGTACTTC
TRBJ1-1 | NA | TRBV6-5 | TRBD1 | CASSYSTQGRDTEAFF | TGTGCCAGCAGTTACTCGACACAGGGGCGGGACACTGAAGCTTTCTTT
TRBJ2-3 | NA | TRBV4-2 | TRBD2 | CASSQGPGLAGAADTQYF | TGTGCCAGCAGCCAAGGCCCGGGACTAGCGGGAGCTGCAGATACGCAGTATTTT
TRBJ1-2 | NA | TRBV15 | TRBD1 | CATSSTGGYGYTF | TGTGCCACCAGCAGTACAGGGGGGTATGGCTACACCTTC
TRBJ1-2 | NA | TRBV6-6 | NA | CASLDSGGYYGYTF | TGTGCCAGCCTCGACTCAGGAGGATACTATGGCTACACCTTC
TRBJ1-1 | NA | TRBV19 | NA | CAISTAGTAEAFF | TGTGCCATTTCGACAGCCGGAACGGCTGAAGCTTTCTTT
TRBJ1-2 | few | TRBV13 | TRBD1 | CASSGEGTGGEISYTF | TGTGCCAGCAGCGGAGAAGGGACAGGGGGCGAAATTAGCTACACCTTC
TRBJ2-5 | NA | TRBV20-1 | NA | CSASGETGNGETQYF | TGCAGTGCTAGTGGAGAAACAGGGAACGGAGAGACCCAGTACTTC
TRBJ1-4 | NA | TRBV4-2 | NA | CASSQDRAGNEKLFF | TGTGCCAGCAGCCAAGATAGGGCGGGCAATGAAAAACTGTTTTTT
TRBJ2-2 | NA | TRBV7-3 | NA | CASSLDGIGAGELFF | TGTGCCAGCAGCTTAGACGGGATCGGTGCCGGGGAGCTGTTTTTT
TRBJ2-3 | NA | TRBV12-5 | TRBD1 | CASGRQGAPTDTQYF | TGTGCTAGTGGTAGGCAGGGGGCCCCCACAGATACGCAGTATTTT
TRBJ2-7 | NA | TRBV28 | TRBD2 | CASSSGNYEQYF | TGTGCCAGCAGCAGCGGGAACTACGAGCAGTACTTC
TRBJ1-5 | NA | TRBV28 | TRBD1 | CASRTRQGGGNQPQHF | TGTGCCAGCAGGACCCGACAGGGCGGGGGGAATCAGCCCCAGCATTTT
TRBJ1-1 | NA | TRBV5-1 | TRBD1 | CASSYGQGAPNTEAFF | TGCGCCAGCAGTTACGGACAGGGGGCCCCGAACACTGAAGCTTTCTTT
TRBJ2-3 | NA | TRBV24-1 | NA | CATSDYLSGEWTDTQYF | TGTGCCACCAGTGATTACCTGTCGGGAGAGTGGACAGATACGCAGTATTTT
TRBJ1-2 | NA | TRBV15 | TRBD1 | CATSREQGQNYGYTF | TGTGCCACCAGCAGGGAACAGGGACAGAACTATGGCTACACCTTC
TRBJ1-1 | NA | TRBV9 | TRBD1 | CASSTRTGASTEAFF | TGTGCCAGCAGCACAAGGACAGGGGCGAGCACTGAAGCTTTCTTT
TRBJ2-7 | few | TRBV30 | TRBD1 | CAWSRQRGQHSYEQYF | TGTGCCTGGAGTAGACAGAGGGGACAGCACTCCTACGAGCAGTACTTC
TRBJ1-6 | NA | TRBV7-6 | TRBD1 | CASSPQGGGYNSPLHF | TGTGCCAGCAGCCCGCAGGGGGGCGGTTATAATTCACCCCTCCACTTT
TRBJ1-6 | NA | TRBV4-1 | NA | CASSQDARGLINSPLHF | TGCGCCAGCAGCCAAGACGCACGGGGATTAATTAATTCACCCCTCCACTTT
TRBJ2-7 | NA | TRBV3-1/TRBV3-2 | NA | CASSQDSYEQYF | TGTGCCAGCAGCCAAGATAGTTACGAGCAGTACTTC
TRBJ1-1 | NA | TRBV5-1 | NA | CASSLQGTEAFF | TGCGCCAGCAGCTTACAGGGTACTGAAGCTTTCTTT
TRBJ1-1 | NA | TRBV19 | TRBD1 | CASSIGGTANTEAFF | TGTGCCAGTAGTATTGGAGGGACAGCGAACACTGAAGCTTTCTTT
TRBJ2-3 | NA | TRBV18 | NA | CASSPLSSTDTQYF | TGTGCCAGCTCACCACTATCTAGCACAGATACGCAGTATTTT
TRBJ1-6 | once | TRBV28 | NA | CASSLSQDRYNSPLHF | TGTGCCAGCAGTTTATCTCAGGACAGATATAATTCACCCCTCCACTTT
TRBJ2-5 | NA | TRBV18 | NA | CASSPRQLQETQYF | TGTGCCAGCTCACCGCGACAGCTACAAGAGACCCAGTACTTC
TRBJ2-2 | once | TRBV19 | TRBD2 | CASSKTSGRVSTGELFF | TGTGCCAGTAGTAAGACTAGCGGGAGGGTTAGCACCGGGGAGCTGTTTTTT
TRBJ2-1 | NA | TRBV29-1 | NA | CSVEGQAFLYNEQFF | TGCAGCGTTGAAGGACAGGCCTTTCTCTACAATGAGCAGTTCTTC
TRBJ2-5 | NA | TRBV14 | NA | CASSQDRVGGETQYF | TGTGCCAGCAGCCAAGATCGAGTAGGCGGGGAGACCCAGTACTTC
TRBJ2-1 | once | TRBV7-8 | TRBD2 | CASSLVGTSGSMVEQFF | TGTGCCAGCAGCTTAGTTGGGACTAGCGGGAGCATGGTTGAGCAGTTCTTC
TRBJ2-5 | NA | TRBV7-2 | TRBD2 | CASSLRTSGRGETQYF | TGTGCCAGCAGCCTACGGACTAGCGGGAGAGGAGAGACCCAGTACTTC
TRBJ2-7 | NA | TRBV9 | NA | CASSVGPGDLSYEQYF | TGTGCCAGCAGCGTAGGACCAGGGGACCTATCCTACGAGCAGTACTTC
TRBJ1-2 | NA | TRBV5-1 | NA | CASSLDGGLNYGYTF | TGCGCCAGCAGCTTGGACGGGGGGTTGAACTATGGCTACACCTTC
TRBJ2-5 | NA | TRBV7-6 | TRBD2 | CASSLVGTSVQETQYF | TGTGCCAGCAGCTTAGTCGGGACTAGCGTACAAGAGACCCAGTACTTC
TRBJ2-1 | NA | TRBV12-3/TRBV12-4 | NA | CASRTSSGEQFF | TGTGCCAGCAGAACTAGCTCGGGGGAGCAGTTCTTC
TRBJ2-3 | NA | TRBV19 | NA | CASSTQGFADTQYF | TGTGCCAGTAGTACGCAGGGGTTCGCAGATACGCAGTATTTT
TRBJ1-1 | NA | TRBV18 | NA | CASSPPLSENTEAFF | TGTGCCAGCTCACCACCCCTAAGTGAGAACACTGAAGCTTTCTTT
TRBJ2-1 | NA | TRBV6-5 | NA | CASTQPPRGRLFF | TGTGCCAGCACTCAACCCCCCCGTGGTAGACTGTTCTTC
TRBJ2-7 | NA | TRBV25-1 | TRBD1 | CASSDTRGQGSYEQYF | TGTGCCAGCAGTGACACGCGGGGACAGGGTTCCTACGAGCAGTACTTC
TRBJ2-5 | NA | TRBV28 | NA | CASKTRQELETQYF | TGTGCCAGCAAAACCCGACAGGAGTTAGAGACCCAGTACTTC